This TCR beta chain is drawn from a study of esophageal squamous cell carcinoma under preoperative chemotherapy. Study-level results: Chemotherapy was followed by significantly higher TCR diversity in peripheral T cells only, not tumor-infiltrating lymphocytes. Clonal contraction, more than amplification, hit abundant clones after paclitaxel-nedaplatin.

This clonotype was observed many times. Antigen specificity is unknown. Time point given: before preoperative PTX-NDP chemotherapy. Before surgery, patients were given preoperative paclitaxel-nedaplatin chemotherapy. CDR3 length equals 15 residues. From germline, CDR1 is MNHNS and CDR2 SASEGT. The V segment lost 8 bases and the J segment 4 bases; nucleotides outside the gene matches: 5. One entry per CDR3 protein, called by TCRdb with MiXCR from the PCR reads. The data contain some 16,000 distinct CDR3 sequences, roughly 60% of them singletons. The sequence came from a human donor with esophageal squamous cell carcinoma. The donor label of this sample is uncertain. Sampling was carried out from a patient given preoperative chemotherapy. The rearrangement uses TRBV6-1 and TRBJ2-2; TRBD2 matches 12 bases. The CDR3: CASRLTSGGTGELFF. CDR3 bases: TGTGCCAGCCGACTGACTAGCGGGGGCACCGGGGAGCTGTTTTTT.